The 30 T cell receptor beta chains reported below all come from one sample, sequenced in a study of CD8+CD57+ T cells in acquired aplastic anemia. The TCR beta profiling, which covered VDJ combination and CDR3 sequence, was carried out using genomic DNA as the template. TCRdb reprocessed the reads with MiXCR, giving one entry per CDR3 protein. The sample lists a few hundred thousand distinct CDR3 sequences; around three fifths were seen once. What was sequenced was sorted CD4+, CD8+, or CD8+CD57+ T cells (not recorded which) from PBMCs. The receptors originated from a human donor with severe aplastic anemia or a healthy control (not recorded which).

A note on this clonotype: Just one base apart from a much larger clone, this may be a read error. The chain recombines TRBV6-6 with TRBJ2-7, with a weak D call TRBD2 (6 bases). Germline assignment: CDR1 MNHNY and CDR2 SVGAGI (reference sequence). This CDR3 is 15 amino acids long. Trimming cost V 8 bases and J 4 bases, with 21 bases left between them. For the CDR3, the DNA is TGTGCCAGCGGTGAAGAGGCTAGCGTAGATTACGAGCAGTACTTC. Amino acid sequence: CASGEEASVDYEQYF.

Comment on this clonotype: This could be a read error, since a much larger clone is one nucleotide away. The chain combines TRBV28 with TRBJ2-1; 7 nucleotides agree with TRBD1. V gave up 7 bases and J gave up 10 bases; unmatched junction bases: 13. This CDR3 has 14 amino acids. In germline, CDR1 is MDHEN, CDR2 SYDVKM. The CDR3 sequence: CASNEGALTYEQFF. The CDR3 coding sequence is TGTGCCAGCAACGAGGGGGCGCTGACCTACGAGCAGTTCTTC.

The chain recombines TRBV20-1 with TRBJ2-5, with TRBD2 identical over 15 bases. Germline CDR1 and CDR2: DFQATT and SNEGSKA (reference sequence). The CDR3 covers 17 residues. With V trimmed by 3 bases and J by 5 bases, 10 bases remained unmatched. The CDR3 loop reads CSASTGTSGRQYETQYF. CDR3 coding DNA: TGCAGTGCTAGCACCGGGACTAGCGGGAGGCAATACGAGACCCAGTACTTC.

The chain couples TRBV2 to TRBJ2-5; 11 bases map to TRBD2. The CDR3 totals 13 residues. V trimming: 3 bases; J trimming: 10 bases; junction bases outside the gene matches: 4. Germline V CDR1 and CDR2: SNHLY, FYNNEI. The CDR3, as DNA: TGTGCCAGCAGTGAGACTAGCGGGGATCACCAGTACTTC. Its translation: CASSETSGDHQYF.

This clonotype was detected many times. The chain is built from TRBV19 and TRBJ1-2; 9 bases are a match to TRBD1. Unmatched junction bases numbered 10, after V lost 7 bases and J lost 4 bases. CDR1 and CDR2 (germline): LNHDA, SQIVND (reference sequence). The CDR3 spans 15 residues. CDR3 sequence: CASTYTVDRGYGYTF. The CDR3 coding sequence is TGTGCCAGTACCTATACTGTGGACAGGGGCTATGGCTACACCTTC.

The chain has TRBV15 and TRBJ2-2; 12 positions match TRBD2. From germline, CDR1 is LNHNV and CDR2 YYDKDF (reference sequence). J was trimmed by 4 bases and V by 7 bases; bases with no gene match: 7. This CDR3 is 16 amino acids long. CDR3 DNA: TGTGCCACCAACCCGACTAGCGGGAGTTCCACCGGGGAGCTGTTTTTT. It is translated as CATNPTSGSSTGELFF.

The sample holds a few counts of this clonotype. The chain joins TRBV2 to TRBJ2-7; 7 bases map to TRBD2. Germline values: CDR1 SNHLY, CDR2 FYNNEI. This CDR3 comprises 14 residues. The J segment lost 1 base and the V segment lost 8 bases, leaving 8 bases of the junction unmatched. Here the CDR3 DNA reads TGTGCCAGCCGTCTGGGGGGGTCGTCCTACGAGCAGTACTTC. Translation: CASRLGGSSYEQYF.

This clonotype was seen ten or more times. The chain carries TRBV19 and TRBJ2-5; no firm D call. Looked up from germline, CDR1 is LNHDA and CDR2 is SQIVND (reference sequence). Trimming took 0 bases from V and 1 from J, leaving 6 bases between them. The CDR3 extends over 14 amino acids. The CDR3 spells CASSIDGSQETQYF. The CDR3 DNA reads TGTGCCAGTAGTATAGACGGCAGCCAAGAGACCCAGTACTTC.

A single count supports this clonotype. This CDR3 fails to terminate in the conserved phenylalanine or tryptophan, so it likely reflects a read error. The chain couples TRBV7-3 to TRBJ2-3; D possibly corresponds to TRBD2 (6 bases). This CDR3 has 14 residues. Germline V lookup: CDR1 SGHTA, CDR2 FQGTGA. V was clipped by 2 bases and J by 6 bases, with 12 bases between them. In DNA form, the CDR3 reads TGTGCCAGCAGCTTAGGGGGGACCCCGGATACGCAGTATGTT. As protein: CASSLGGTPDTQYV.

The chain combines TRBV20-1 with TRBJ2-3; D possibly matches TRBD1 or TRBD2 (6 bases each). The germline CDR1 and CDR2 sequences are DFQATT and SNEGSKA (reference sequence). This CDR3 has 16 residues. Trimming pared 0 bases from V and 5 bases from J, leaving 18 bases between. The CDR3 bases are TGCAGTGCTAGAGATGTTGTTGGGGGGCTAGGAGATACGCAGTATTTT. It is translated as CSARDVVGGLGDTQYF.

V gene TRBV7-3 combines with J gene TRBJ2-5, with TRBD1 as a possible D gene (6 bases). The J call may be mistaken, given a closer DNA end match to TRBJ2-1. CDR1 is SGHTA and CDR2 is FQGTGA in the germline V gene. CDR3 length: 13 residues. CDR3 DNA: TGTGCCAGCAGCTCGACAGGAAACAATGAGCAGTTCTTC. Translating it yields CASSSTGNNEQFF.

As to this clonotype: A much larger clone is a single base away; this may be a read error. The rearrangement joins TRBV27 to TRBJ1-6, with 8 nucleotides matching TRBD1. The CDR3 is 13 residues long. Germline CDR1 reads MNHEY; CDR2 reads SMNVEV (reference sequence). CDR3 sequence reads: CASSLDRVRPPHF. The CDR3 DNA sequence: TGTGCCAGCAGCTTGGACAGGGTGAGGCCCCCCCACTTT.

This chain uses TRBV25-1 with TRBJ2-1, with D unclear. V was clipped by 1 base and J by 8 bases, with 15 bases between them. Per the germline V gene, CDR1 is MGHDK and CDR2 is SYGVNS. This CDR3 has 15 residues. CDR3 amino acids: CASSESARVIDEQFF. The CDR3 DNA follows: TGTGCCAGCAGTGAATCTGCTCGGGTAATTGATGAGCAGTTCTTC.

This clonotype was counted a single time. The chain has TRBV7-9 and TRBJ2-5, with 8 positions matching TRBD2. From germline, CDR1 is SEHNR and CDR2 FQNEAQ (reference sequence). Germline trimming cut 1 base from V and 1 base from J; bases unmatched to any gene: 5. The CDR3 length is 16 residues. The chain's CDR3 is CASSLGSGRSQETQYF. DNA of the CDR3: TGTGCCAGCAGCTTAGGGAGCGGGAGATCCCAAGAGACCCAGTACTTC.

With respect to this clonotype: Compared with germline, one end of the junction differs, possibly owing to a read error. In DNA, the CDR3 is TGCAGTGCTAGACCCGGGACAGGGGGCTATGGCAACACCTTC. Translated, it gives CSARPGTGGYGNTF. The V and J genes are TRBV20-1 and TRBJ1-2, with 12 bases that match TRBD1. There are 14 residues in the CDR3. The germline V gene has CDR1 DFQATT and CDR2 SNEGSKA (reference sequence).

As concerns this clonotype: One end of the junction varies from germline; a read error may be responsible. The J gene is TRBJ2-2, the V gene TRBV29-1; TRBD1 aligns across 7 bases. Germline-derived CDR1 and CDR2 are SQVTM and ANQGSEA. This CDR3 has 14 residues. The CDR3 loop reads CSVTGSGGVGELFF. The CDR3 bases are TGCAGCGTTACCGGGTCAGGGGGTGTCGGGGAGCTATTTTTT.

V usage is TRBV5-1 and J usage is TRBJ2-7; D is undetermined. V was pared by 0 bases and J by 9 bases, with 13 bases between. CDR1 is SGHRS, CDR2 YFSETQ, per germline. The CDR3 contains 13 residues. This CDR3 is CASSLDALFGQYF. Here the CDR3 DNA reads TGCGCCAGCAGCTTGGATGCGCTTTTCGGGCAGTACTTC.

The chain links TRBV10-3 to TRBJ1-6; D is uncertain. With 3 bases removed from V and 1 base from J, the gap between germline ends came to 4 bases. CDR3 length: 14 amino acids. Germline V gives CDR1 ENHRY, CDR2 SYGVKD. The CDR3 loop reads CAISDVSYNSPLHF. CDR3 nucleotides: TGTGCCATCAGTGATGTTTCCTATAATTCACCCCTCCACTTT.

This clonotype has more than one count but fewer than ten. This chain uses TRBV28 with TRBJ2-1; 8 positions match TRBD2. The germline V gene encodes CDR1 MDHEN and CDR2 SYDVKM. CDR3 length equals 15 residues. V lost 6 bases to trimming and J lost 4 bases; unmatched junction nucleotides: 8. The CDR3 DNA is TGTGCCAGCAGCCGGGGGGGGGGCCCGTACAATGAGCAGTTCTTC. Encoded protein: CASSRGGGPYNEQFF.

In this sample, this clonotype turned up many times. The chain joins TRBV18 to TRBJ1-6, with 8 bases fitting TRBD1. This CDR3 contains 14 residues. Trimming removed 3 bases from V and 8 bases from J; junction bases left unmatched: 3. Germline CDR1 and CDR2: KGHSH and LQKENI. For the CDR3, the DNA is TGTGCCAGCTCACCGACAGGGGCGGATTCACCCCTCCACTTT. This encodes CASSPTGADSPLHF.

The gene calls are TRBV24-1 and TRBJ2-5, with D possibly matching TRBD1 (7 bases). The germline CDR1 and CDR2 sequences are KGHDR and SFDVKD. The CDR3 covers 17 residues. V shed 0 bases and J shed 11 bases, with 24 bases lying between them. The DNA of the CDR3 is TGTGCCACCAGTGATTTGGGGGGGACAGCCGGAGTGTGGGAGCAGTACTTC. Its translation: CATSDLGGTAGVWEQYF.

This clonotype was detected only a few times. A read error may be the cause here, since a much bigger clone is one base away. V and J are TRBV4-2 and TRBJ1-3, with D perhaps TRBD1 (5 bases). CDR1 is LGHNA, CDR2 YNFKEQ, per germline. The CDR3 extends over 14 amino acids. The CDR3 here is CASGQDRDPNTIYF. CDR3 DNA: TGTGCCAGCGGCCAAGACCGGGACCCAAACACCATATATTTT.

CDR3 sequence reads: CASSRTAWSTEAFF. The CDR3 DNA follows: TGTGCCAGCAGCCGAACAGCTTGGAGCACTGAAGCTTTCTTT. This rearrangement joins TRBV7-9 to TRBJ1-1; D not certain. Per the germline V gene, CDR1 is SEHNR and CDR2 is FQNEAQ (reference sequence). This CDR3 spans 14 amino acids. The V end lost 5 bases, the J end lost 4 bases, and 14 bases lay between the germline ends.

With regard to this clonotype: A much larger clone lies a single base off, so this may be a read error. This chain joins TRBV6-1 and TRBJ1-2; D is possibly TRBD1 (5 bases). CDR1 and CDR2 (germline): MNHNS, SASEGT. Trimming removed 0 bases at V and 4 bases at J, with 9 bases between. This CDR3 is built from 14 residues. The CDR3 DNA reads as TGTGCCAGCAGTGAAGCCGGGGCAGGCTATGGCTACACCTTC. Translation: CASSEAGAGYGYTF.

The V gene is TRBV5-1, the J gene TRBJ2-5; D is perhaps TRBD2 (6 bases). This CDR3 is built from 16 residues. Germline V CDR1 and CDR2: SGHRS, YFSETQ. With 4 bases removed from V and 0 bases from J, the gap between germline ends came to 16 bases. CDR3 coding DNA: TGCGCCAGCAGCCGGCTCGGGGCGGGATACCAAGAGACCCAGTACTTC. This gives the protein CASSRLGAGYQETQYF. Full variable domain (remainder filled in from reference TRBV5-1 and TRBJ2-5): KAGVTQTPRYLIKTRGQQVTLSCSPISGHRSVSWYQQTPGQGLQFLFEYFSETQRNKGNFPGRFSGRQFSNSRSEMNVSTLELGDSALYLCASSRLGAGYQETQYFGPGTRLLVL.

This chain links TRBV19 with TRBJ2-1; TRBD2 aligns across 7 bases. The CDR3 has 15 amino acids. From germline, CDR1 is LNHDA and CDR2 SQIVND (reference sequence). After removal of 3 bases from V and 6 bases from J, the junction contained 8 bases not matched to a gene. CDR3: CASSILSTSINEQFF. The DNA for the CDR3 is TGTGCCAGTAGTATCTTATCGACTAGCATCAATGAGCAGTTCTTC.

The genes are TRBV5-1 and TRBJ1-4; 9 positions agree with TRBD1. With V trimmed by 4 bases and J by 8 bases, 6 bases remained unmatched. The CDR3 has 14 amino acids. Germline CDR1 and CDR2: SGHRS and YFSETQ. CDR3 sequence reads: CASSGTGWGEKLFF. The DNA of the CDR3 is TGCGCCAGCAGCGGGACAGGGTGGGGAGAAAAACTGTTTTTT.

Comments on this clonotype: An end of the junction does not agree with germline; a read error may underlie this. The CDR3 is CATSRTGVSYNEPQHF. For the CDR3, the DNA is TGTGCCACCAGTAGGACAGGGGTCTCCTACAATGAGCCCCAGCATTTT. V and J are TRBV24-1 and TRBJ1-5, with 9 bases identical to TRBD1. CDR3 length: 16 residues. Germline CDR1 reads KGHDR; CDR2 reads SFDVKD.

This chain links TRBV7-8 with TRBJ2-7; the D gene is possibly TRBD1 (6 bases). V dropped 1 base and J dropped 1 base, with 11 bases sitting between them. This CDR3 spans 15 amino acids. Germline CDR1 and CDR2: SGHVS and FQNEAQ. The CDR3 coding sequence is TGTGCCAGCAGCTTAGATCGGACAGAGTCCTACGAGCAGTACTTC. Its protein is CASSLDRTESYEQYF.

This clonotype has just one count. The chain has TRBV12-3 or TRBV12-4 and TRBJ1-2; 7 nucleotides agree with TRBD1. V trimming: 1 base; J trimming: 8 bases; junction bases outside the gene matches: 7. The CDR3 extends over 14 amino acids. CDR3 nucleotides: TGTGCCAGCAGTTTAGACAGGGGTGTGGAAGGCTACACCTTC. It yields the protein CASSLDRGVEGYTF.